A single T cell receptor beta chain is shown here with its context. The sample originates from a study of blood T cell repertoires in COVID-19. At the level of the study: Sources were T cells, B-cell-depleted T cells, or PBMCs; the material itself was cDNA or gDNA.

V was cut by 3 bases and J by 4 bases, with 12 bases left in between. The germline gives CDR1 MDHEN, CDR2 SYDVKM. The CDR3 sequence is 14 residues long. Sequencing used immunoSEQ multiplex PCR; TCRdb keeps in-frame clones, though not all of them. The sample includes roughly 51,000 clones, approximately 90% of them seen just once. The rearrangement uses TRBV28 and TRBJ1-2; D remains ambiguous. The sequenced material came from peripheral blood. This receptor was identified in an older woman with active or convalescent COVID-19. As DNA, the CDR3 is TGTGCCAGCAGTTTGAGTGGGGAGAGCTATGGCTACACCTTC. Its protein product is CASSLSGESYGYTF.